This T cell receptor (beta chain) was captured by sequencing in a study of blood T cell repertoires in COVID-19. Background on the study: Sample material is recorded as cDNA or gDNA derived from T cells, B-cell-depleted T cells, or PBMCs.

This clone has just one count. Original processing methods: Reference gene primer amplification yielded estimated nucleated cell counts. Using immunoSEQ multiplex PCR, the repertoire was profiled, and TCRdb retains in-frame clones only, with some absent. That table supplies the V and J calls and clone size; D and trimming were determined from the DNA. The profile shows roughly 180,000 clones, around 80% of them singletons. With 0 bases removed from V and 3 bases from J, the gap between germline ends came to 19 bases. The CDR3 consists of 18 residues. CDR1 is SNHLY, CDR2 FYNNEI, per germline. Seattle-derived patients entered the study during active infection and were followed longitudinally.

The TCR comes from an elderly woman with COVID-19, enrolled during active disease. The rearrangement links TRBV2 to TRBJ2-3; D is possibly TRBD1 (7 bases). The specimen was peripheral blood. The CDR3 DNA sequence: TGTGCCAGCAGTGAAGCGGGCAGGGGGGCCTTACGGACAGATACGCAGTATTTT. Its protein product is CASSEAGRGALRTDTQYF.